The 13 T cell receptor beta chains below come from one sample, sequenced in a study of cytomegalovirus exposure and HLA in healthy donors. PCR involved 60 Vbeta and 13 Jbeta primers. Clones were read by immunoSEQ multiplex PCR, and TCRdb kept only the in-frame ones, dropping some. The sample consists of around 190,000 clones, roughly 80% of them appearing once. The sample taken for sequencing was PBMCs. The source of these receptors is a woman in her twenties or thirties in good health and CMV-seronegative.

This clone has just a few counts. The sample carries other DNA sequences with the same CDR3. The chain couples TRBV18 to TRBJ1-5; tentatively, D is TRBD1 (5 bases). This CDR3 is 13 amino acids long. The V and J ends lost 2 bases and 4 bases respectively, with 6 bases between them. Germline V lookup: CDR1 KGHSH, CDR2 LQKENI. In DNA form, the CDR3 reads TGTGCCAGCTCACCAGGGGGGAATCAGCCCCAGCATTTT. Protein product: CASSPGGNQPQHF.

The V and J genes are TRBV6-6 and TRBJ2-7; D possibly corresponds to TRBD1 (6 bases). Per germline, CDR1 MNHNY and CDR2 SVGAGI (reference sequence). Trimming cost V 6 bases and J 3 bases, with 9 bases left between them. The CDR3 length is 12 residues. CDR3 sequence: CASRQGGYEQYF. In DNA, the CDR3 is TGTGCCAGCAGACAGGGTGGCTACGAGCAGTACTTC.

V usage is TRBV5-1 and J usage is TRBJ1-1; D gene unclear. CDR3 size: 12 residues. V was cut by 0 bases and J by 10 bases, with 10 bases left in between. Germline CDR1 is SGHRS and CDR2 is YFSETQ. The CDR3 nucleotides are TGCGCCAGCAGCTTGGAGCGGTCGGCAGCTTTCTTT. This encodes CASSLERSAAFF.

This chain uses TRBV2 with TRBJ2-4; TRBD2 might be the D (7 bases). Trimming cost V 7 bases and J 7 bases, with 23 bases left between them. Germline values: CDR1 SNHLY, CDR2 FYNNEI. The CDR3 contains 16 residues. The CDR3 DNA reads TGTGCCAGCACGGCTGGGGGGGCAAGGGGAGGGAACATTCAGTACTTC. The encoded protein is CASTAGGARGGNIQYF.

This clone has just a few counts. This chain uses TRBV20-1 with TRBJ1-5; D is ambiguous. This CDR3 region has 11 residues. Germline V gene sequence: CDR1 DFQATT, CDR2 SNEGSKA (reference sequence). V was trimmed by 3 bases and J by 5 bases, leaving 5 bases between them. The CDR3: CSARGDQPQHF. DNA for the CDR3: TGCAGTGCTAGGGGAGATCAGCCCCAGCATTTT.

The chain is built from TRBV2 and TRBJ2-5; 7 positions match TRBD1. With V trimmed by 6 bases and J by 0 bases, 7 bases remained unmatched. CDR3 size: 15 residues. Germline lookup yields CDR1 SNHLY and CDR2 FYNNEI. The CDR3 sequence: CASRGYRGNQETQYF. The CDR3, as DNA: TGTGCCAGCAGGGGATACAGGGGAAACCAAGAGACCCAGTACTTC.

This chain connects TRBV7-8 to TRBJ2-1, with 7 bases lining up with TRBD2. The CDR3 has 13 amino acids. V was pared by 10 bases and J by 2 bases, with 5 bases of the junction left unmatched. Germline V gene lookup returns CDR1 SGHVS and CDR2 FQNEAQ. The CDR3 coding sequence is TGTGCCACCCAGCGGGGACCCTACAATGAGCAGTTCTTC. Its translation is CATQRGPYNEQFF.

This sequence joins TRBV4-1 and TRBJ1-2; D call uncertain. V lost 2 bases and J 8 bases, leaving 18 bases between the germline ends. Germline CDR1 reads MGHRA; CDR2 reads YSYEKL. The CDR3 consists of 15 residues. The CDR3 DNA is TGCGCCAGCAGCCAAAATTCCAGGACTCCCTGGGGCTACACCTTC. Protein product: CASSQNSRTPWGYTF.

As regards this clone: Other DNA sequences in this specimen translate into the identical CDR3. The J gene is TRBJ1-5, the V gene TRBV11-1; D not resolved. Germline V gives CDR1 SGHAT, CDR2 FQDESV (reference sequence). Trimming removed 2 bases at V and 4 bases at J, with 6 bases between. This CDR3 has 13 residues. The CDR3 is CASSLSRNQPQHF. CDR3 nucleotide sequence: TGTGCCAGCAGCTTAAGCAGGAATCAGCCCCAGCATTTT.

Only a few counts were recorded for this clone. The rearrangement joins TRBV13 to TRBJ2-5, with 11 bases aligning to TRBD2. The CDR3 runs to 16 residues. In germline, CDR1 is PRHDT, CDR2 FYEKMQ (reference sequence). V lost 4 bases, J lost 2 bases, and 6 bases stayed unmatched. In DNA form, the CDR3 reads TGTGCCAGCAGCTCTCGGACTAGCGGGTTTCAAGAGACCCAGTACTTC. This translates into CASSSRTSGFQETQYF.

For the CDR3, the DNA is TGTGCCAGCAGTTACTTCGCCGGGAGGGACACTGAAGCTTTCTTT. It encodes CASSYFAGRDTEAFF. The J gene is TRBJ1-1, the V gene TRBV6-5; D is unclear. CDR3 length: 15 amino acids. V lost 1 base and J 3 bases, leaving 12 bases between the germline ends. Per germline, CDR1 MNHEY and CDR2 SVGAGI.

This chain uses TRBV9 with TRBJ1-2; perhaps TRBD1 as D (5 bases). The CDR3 spans 15 residues. Trimming pared 0 bases from V and 8 bases from J, leaving 17 bases between. Germline V CDR1 and CDR2: SGDLS, YYNGEE. CDR3 DNA sequence: TGTGCCAGCAGCGTAGATGGAGGGGCGGTAGGAGGCTACACCTTC. It is translated as CASSVDGGAVGGYTF.

V usage is TRBV6-1 and J usage is TRBJ2-7; D gene uncertain. Deletions cut 1 base from V and 4 bases from J, with 5 bases between. The CDR3 has 12 amino acids. The germline V gene has CDR1 MNHNS and CDR2 SASEGT. For the CDR3, the DNA is TGTGCCAGCAGTGAAGTGAGGTACGAGCAGTACTTC. This encodes CASSEVRYEQYF.